Listed here is a single T cell receptor beta chain. Its antigen is still unknown. The data belong to a study of breast tumors, draining lymph nodes, adjacent tissues. Study conclusions and caveats: Compared with lymph nodes, tumors were less diverse; compared with nontumor tissue, more.

Each CDR3 protein gets one entry after TCRdb re-called the multiplex PCR reads with MiXCR. The table lists some 47,000 distinct CDR3 sequences, 35% to 50% of them singletons. V was clipped by 2 bases and J by 3 bases; unmatched bases: 3. Germline lookup yields CDR1 DFQATT and CDR2 SNEGSKA (reference sequence). There are 13 residues in the CDR3. The sample consisted of breast tumor tissue. The source is a female donor with breast cancer. Some clones in this sample may be carry-over from other donors' samples. The rearrangement joins TRBV20-1 to TRBJ2-7; TRBD1 agrees at 8 bases. The CDR3: CSARPTGDYEQYF. CDR3 sequence (DNA): TGCAGTGCTAGACCGACAGGGGACTACGAGCAGTACTTC.